Presented here are 31 T cell receptor beta chains from one specimen sequenced in a study of blood T cell repertoires in COVID-19. Assay used: immunoSEQ multiplex PCR; TCRdb lists only in-frame clones, some missing. This table holds over 400,000 clones, roughly 85% found once. Source material: peripheral blood. The source of these receptors is a woman aged 25 to 39 with active or convalescent COVID-19.

This clone was seen a single time. This chain uses TRBV3-1 (or the pseudogene TRBV3-2) with TRBJ1-1, with 7 positions matching TRBD1. The CDR3 consists of 14 residues. Germline lookup yields CDR1 LGHDT and CDR2 YNNKEL (reference sequence). V was clipped by 8 bases and J by 3 bases; unmatched bases: 9. The CDR3 spells CASSQGGGHTEAFF. The CDR3 coding sequence is TGTGCCAGCTCCCAAGGAGGGGGCCACACTGAAGCTTTCTTT.

Here the CDR3 DNA reads TGTGCCAGCAGCTTAGCAAAGGGGGCGGAGGGGACTGAAGCTTTCTTT. Translated: CASSLAKGAEGTEAFF. The genes are TRBV7-8 and TRBJ1-1, with TRBD1 identical over 7 bases. Germline trimming cut 0 bases from V and 5 bases from J; bases unmatched to any gene: 9. This CDR3 region has 16 residues. Germline CDR1 reads SGHVS; CDR2 reads FQNEAQ.

The V call is TRBV4-2, the J call TRBJ2-5, with D maybe TRBD2 (7 bases). The CDR3 contains 15 residues. The germline V and J ends were trimmed by 0 bases and 5 bases, with 13 bases remaining between them. The V gene's germline CDR1 is LGHNA and CDR2 YNFKEQ. The CDR3 spells CASSQDRGAWETQYF. The CDR3 nucleotides are TGTGCCAGCAGCCAAGATCGGGGGGCCTGGGAGACCCAGTACTTC.

V is TRBV19 and J is TRBJ2-1; 12 bases are a match to TRBD2. The CDR3 is 20 residues long. Germline assignment: CDR1 LNHDA and CDR2 SQIVND (reference sequence). V shed 6 bases and J 0 bases; nucleotides not matched to a gene: 15. The chain's CDR3 is CASSRSKGTSGWSSYNEQFF. The CDR3 region has the DNA TGTGCCAGTAGCAGATCAAAAGGGACTAGCGGGTGGAGCTCCTACAATGAGCAGTTCTTC.

The CDR3 spells CASSLGGVQPQHF. The CDR3 DNA is TGTGCCAGCAGCTTAGGCGGGGTTCAGCCCCAGCATTTT. The V and J genes are TRBV7-2 and TRBJ1-5, with D hard to call. Trimming stripped 1 base from V and 6 bases from J, with 7 bases between. This CDR3 has 13 amino acids. From germline, CDR1 is SGHTA and CDR2 FQGNSA.

This chain joins TRBV2 and TRBJ1-5; 8 bases align to TRBD1. V dropped 4 bases and J dropped 12; count of bases not matched to a gene: 2. This CDR3 is 11 amino acids long. The germline CDR1 and CDR2 sequences are SNHLY and FYNNEI. This chain's CDR3 is CASSGQGYQHF. CDR3 nucleotides: TGTGCCAGCAGTGGACAGGGGTACCAGCATTTT.

The chain combines TRBV29-1 with TRBJ2-7, with TRBD1 identical over 7 bases. Looked up from germline, CDR1 is SQVTM and CDR2 is ANQGSEA. J gave up 1 base and V 4 bases, and 7 bases lay outside the gene matches. The CDR3 extends over 14 amino acids. The CDR3 region is CSVGVTGSSYEQYF. The CDR3 nucleotides read TGCAGCGTTGGGGTGACAGGGAGTTCCTACGAGCAGTACTTC.

This clone was detected a few times. The genes are TRBV28 and TRBJ1-2, with TRBD1 as a possible D gene (5 bases). CDR3 length equals 15 residues. Germline CDR1 and CDR2: MDHEN and SYDVKM. V lost 3 bases to trimming and J lost 1 base, with 12 bases between them. The CDR3 is CASSFGGENNYGYTF. CDR3 DNA: TGTGCCAGCAGTTTCGGGGGGGAAAATAACTATGGCTACACCTTC.

This rearrangement joins TRBV9 to TRBJ2-2; 10 bases are shared with TRBD1. The CDR3 consists of 16 residues. V lost 4 bases to trimming and J lost 5 bases; unmatched junction nucleotides: 8. The germline CDR1 and CDR2 sequences are SGDLS and YYNGEE. The CDR3 loop reads CASSPWTGGWTGELFF. For the CDR3, the DNA is TGTGCCAGCAGCCCGTGGACAGGGGGGTGGACCGGGGAGCTGTTTTTT.

The chain is built from TRBV19 and TRBJ1-3; D is unclear. V shed 5 bases and J shed 2 bases, with 10 bases lying between them. CDR1 is LNHDA and CDR2 is SQIVND in the germline V gene (reference sequence). The CDR3 covers 14 residues. This chain's CDR3 is CASSPVAAGNTIYF. The CDR3 nucleotides are TGTGCCAGTAGTCCCGTCGCGGCTGGAAACACCATATATTTT. The entire variable domain, with the rest obtained from reference TRBV19 and TRBJ1-3, is as follows: DGGITQSPKYLFRKEGQNVTLSCEQNLNHDAMYWYRQDPGQGLRLIYYSQIVNDFQKGDIAEGYSVSREKKESFPLTVTSAQKNPTAFYLCASSPVAAGNTIYFGEGSWLTVV.

The chain couples TRBV6-5 to TRBJ2-7; TRBD2 might be the D (5 bases). V was trimmed by 6 bases and J by 7 bases, leaving 16 bases between them. CDR1 and CDR2 (germline): MNHEY, SVGAGI. The CDR3 contains 13 residues. The chain's CDR3 is CASSSGPTGEQYF. The CDR3 region has the DNA TGTGCCAGCAGCAGCGGACCCACCGGTGAGCAGTACTTC.

The V gene is TRBV13, the J gene TRBJ1-2, with D maybe TRBD1 (6 bases). The CDR3 covers 15 residues. Germline V lookup: CDR1 PRHDT, CDR2 FYEKMQ (reference sequence). Trimming removed 5 bases from V and 4 bases from J, with 17 bases in between. CDR3: CASSPIDRTLYGYTF. CDR3 sequence (DNA): TGTGCCAGCAGCCCCATCGACAGGACCCTCTATGGCTACACCTTC.

This clone has a single count. The CDR3 DNA is TGCGCCAGCAGTGATGGGGGGGATAATTCACCCCTCCACTTT. Its protein is CASSDGGDNSPLHF. The rearrangement uses TRBV5-1 and TRBJ1-6; a weak D match, TRBD1 (5 bases). The CDR3 sequence is 14 residues long. CDR1 is SGHRS, CDR2 YFSETQ, per germline. Trimming pared 5 bases from V and 5 bases from J, leaving 11 bases between.

This chain joins TRBV11-2 and TRBJ2-1; D perhaps matches TRBD2 (6 bases). Between the trimmed V and J ends, which lost 6 bases and 4 bases, there was a span of 16 bases. Germline CDR1 SGHAT, CDR2 FQNNGV. This CDR3 spans 15 amino acids. In DNA, the CDR3 is TGTGCCAGCAGTCTAGCCGGGGGACCTTACAATGAGCAGTTCTTC. It is translated as CASSLAGGPYNEQFF.

This clone was seen a few times. This sequence joins TRBV24-1 and TRBJ1-2; 8 bases align to TRBD1. CDR3 length equals 14 residues. V shed 3 bases and J 7 bases; nucleotides not matched to a gene: 6. CDR1 KGHDR and CDR2 SFDVKD come from the germline V gene. CDR3 protein: CATSDRQGTGGYTF. The CDR3 nucleotides read TGTGCCACCAGTGATCGACAGGGGACGGGTGGCTACACCTTC.

V gene TRBV5-1 combines with J gene TRBJ1-1; TRBD1 matches 9 bases. This CDR3 spans 16 amino acids. Trimming at V came to 9 bases and at J to 0 bases, leaving 12 bases not matched to a gene. Germline loops: CDR1 SGHRS, CDR2 YFSETQ. CDR3 coding DNA: TGCGCCACCAAACAGGGGGCCACGGACATGAACACTGAAGCTTTCTTT. Its protein product is CATKQGATDMNTEAFF.

The rearrangement links TRBV5-6 to TRBJ1-1, with D uncertain. Trimming shortened V by 4 bases and J by 2 bases, and 9 bases separated the two germline ends. The CDR3 is made up of 13 amino acids. Germline lookup yields CDR1 SGHDT and CDR2 YYEEEE. CDR3 amino acids: CASSLDTNTEAFF. The CDR3 region has the DNA TGTGCCAGCAGCCTTGACACTAACACTGAAGCTTTCTTT.

The chain employs TRBV5-1 and TRBJ1-2; TRBD1 matches 8 bases. Germline loops: CDR1 SGHRS, CDR2 YFSETQ. V dropped 4 bases and J dropped 3; count of bases not matched to a gene: 8. This CDR3 spans 15 amino acids. The CDR3 DNA reads as TGCGCCAGCAGCCTTGTTACAGGGGGGGACTATGGCTACACCTTC. Protein sequence: CASSLVTGGDYGYTF.

CDR3 in DNA: TGTGCCAGTAGCGACAGGGCCGGAGAGCCCCAGCATTTT. This gives the protein CASSDRAGEPQHF. The chain joins TRBV19 to TRBJ1-5; 7 nucleotides align to TRBD1. V was clipped by 6 bases and J by 8 bases; unmatched bases: 7. Looked up from germline, CDR1 is LNHDA and CDR2 is SQIVND (reference sequence). The CDR3 totals 13 residues.

V is TRBV29-1 and J is TRBJ2-5, with D possibly TRBD1 on 5 matching bases. The CDR3 has 13 residues. Trimming took 4 bases from V and 5 from J, leaving 14 bases between them. CDR1 is SQVTM, CDR2 ANQGSEA, per germline. Here the CDR3 DNA reads TGCAGCGTTGTTGGACCCAGGGTGGAGACCCAGTACTTC. This codes for CSVVGPRVETQYF. The full variable domain, completed using reference TRBV29-1 and TRBJ2-5, is SAVISQKPSRDICQRGTSLTIQCQVDSQVTMMFWYRQQPGQSLTLIATANQGSEATYESGFVIDKFPISRPNLTFSTLTVSNMSPEDSSIYLCSVVGPRVETQYFGPGTRLLVL.

V gene TRBV3-1 (or the pseudogene TRBV3-2) combines with J gene TRBJ1-4; TRBD1 matches at 8 bases. The CDR3 is 15 amino acids. Germline V gives CDR1 LGHDT, CDR2 YNNKEL (reference sequence). Unmatched junction bases numbered 6, after V lost 1 base and J lost 8 bases. CDR3 loop: CASSQAGGAFEKLFF. CDR3 in DNA: TGTGCCAGCAGCCAAGCAGGGGGCGCATTCGAAAAACTGTTTTTT.

J is TRBJ2-1 and V is TRBV19; D may be TRBD1 (6 bases). V was pared by 5 bases and J by 8 bases, with 25 bases between. The CDR3 is 17 amino acids. Germline CDR1 reads LNHDA; CDR2 reads SQIVND (reference sequence). CDR3 sequence (DNA): TGTGCCAGTAGTTTCCCGGCTGGTGGGGGCCTACGAGATGAGCAGTTCTTC. Translated: CASSFPAGGGLRDEQFF.

The CDR3 sequence: CASSRRGGLTSNTEAFF. CDR3 DNA: TGTGCCAGCAGCCGGAGGGGGGGTTTAACTTCGAACACTGAAGCTTTCTTT. The gene calls are TRBV3-1 (or the pseudogene TRBV3-2) and TRBJ1-1; a weak D match, TRBD1 (6 bases). The CDR3 is made up of 17 amino acids. The V and J ends lost 4 bases and 1 base respectively, with 19 bases between them. Germline values: CDR1 LGHDT, CDR2 YNNKEL (reference sequence).

This chain connects TRBV5-4 to TRBJ2-7; no clear D gene. The CDR3 is made up of 14 amino acids. V lost 0 bases to trimming and J lost 3 bases, with 10 bases between them. Germline-derived CDR1 and CDR2 are SGHNT and YYREEE (reference sequence). The CDR3 DNA sequence: TGTGCCAGCAGCTTGGCGGGTTTTGGCTACGAGCAGTACTTC. This encodes CASSLAGFGYEQYF. Variable domain in full (rest from reference TRBV5-4 and TRBJ2-7): ETGVTQSPTHLIKTRGQQVTLRCSSQSGHNTVSWYQQALGQGPQFIFQYYREEENGRGNFPPRFSGLQFPNYSSELNVNALELDDSALYLCASSLAGFGYEQYFGPGTRLTVT.

This rearrangement joins TRBV6-4 to TRBJ1-2, with D possibly being TRBD1 (6 bases). Deletions cut 8 bases from V and 6 bases from J, with 13 bases between. The CDR3 sequence is 12 residues long. Per germline, CDR1 MRHNA and CDR2 SNTAGT. DNA for the CDR3: TGTGCCAGCGTCGCAGGGGCGAATGGCTACACCTTC. It yields the protein CASVAGANGYTF.

CDR3 protein: CASSGRETYEQYF. CDR3 bases: TGTGCCAGCAGTGGGCGGGAGACCTACGAGCAGTACTTC. The chain joins TRBV2 to TRBJ2-7, with 7 bases matching TRBD2. This CDR3 contains 13 residues. Germline CDR1 and CDR2: SNHLY and FYNNEI. V was clipped by 4 bases and J by 2 bases; unmatched bases: 2.

The rearrangement uses TRBV6-5 and TRBJ2-2; D ambiguous. V was clipped by 3 bases and J by 5 bases, with 13 bases between them. Per the germline V gene, CDR1 is MNHEY and CDR2 is SVGAGI. CDR3 length: 15 amino acids. CDR3 coding DNA: TGTGCCAGCAGTTATCCCCCCGACAAAACCGGGGAGCTGTTTTTT. Its protein is CASSYPPDKTGELFF.

The gene calls are TRBV2 and TRBJ2-5; weak D call: TRBD1 (6 bases). V was pared by 3 bases and J by 5 bases, with 10 bases between. The CDR3 covers 13 residues. Germline V gene data show CDR1 as SNHLY and CDR2 as FYNNEI. For the CDR3, the DNA is TGTGCCAGCAGTGACATCAGGGGTGAGACCCAGTACTTC. This sequence encodes CASSDIRGETQYF.

The chain couples TRBV29-1 to TRBJ1-4; 7 bases are shared with TRBD1. Germline CDR1 is SQVTM and CDR2 is ANQGSEA. The ends lost 7 bases at V and 4 bases at J; junction bases unmatched: 6. The CDR3 is made up of 13 amino acids. Here the CDR3 reads CSARQGGNEKLFF. Here the CDR3 DNA reads TGCAGCGCCAGACAGGGAGGTAATGAAAAACTGTTTTTT.

This clone is a singleton in its sample. The chain employs TRBV7-2 and TRBJ2-3, with TRBD2 as a possible D gene (6 bases). The germline CDR1 and CDR2 sequences are SGHTA and FQGNSA. V dropped 6 bases and J dropped 0 bases, with 13 bases sitting between them. This CDR3 comprises 15 residues. DNA for the CDR3: TGTGCCAGCAGTCGGGACTCGACAAGCACAGATACGCAGTATTTT. It specifies CASSRDSTSTDTQYF. Based on the CDR3 plus reference TRBV7-2 and TRBJ2-3, the full variable domain is GAGVSQSPSNKVTEKGKDVELRCDPISGHTALYWYRQSLGQGLEFLIYFQGNSAPDKSGLPSDRFSAERTGGSVSTLTIQRTQQEDSAVYLCASSRDSTSTDTQYFGPGTRLTVL.

CDR3: CASSPRTGRVRNTEAFF. Written as DNA, the CDR3 is TGTGCCAGCTCTCCCAGGACAGGGCGGGTTAGGAACACTGAAGCTTTCTTT. The chain combines TRBV18 with TRBJ1-1; 8 bases map to TRBD1. V was clipped by 6 bases and J by 1 base; unmatched bases: 13. The CDR3 is 17 amino acids. Germline loops: CDR1 KGHSH, CDR2 LQKENI.